This T cell receptor (beta chain) was retrieved from a study of T cell repertoires in cytomegalovirus infection. Background on the study: CMV infection and matching HLA type were both indicated by public TCR beta signatures.

This CDR3 spans 15 amino acids. Germline values: CDR1 SEHNR, CDR2 FQNEAQ (reference sequence). The J segment lost 1 base and the V segment lost 5 bases, leaving 4 bases of the junction unmatched. This clonotype was found a few times. No antigen is known for it. The study's findings and limits: Based on cumulative public TCR beta family frequency, carriers of CMV plus the relevant HLA were identified. Across the ex vivo response, the dominant clonotypes were HLA-C-restricted CMV-specific TCR beta clonotypes.

TCRdb redid the calling of the reads with MiXCR, one entry per CDR3 protein. Among around 300,000 distinct CDR3 sequences listed, approximately 9.5% were seen once. The clonotype was recovered from a human donor in good health (CMV status not recorded). Some clones in this sample may be carry-over from other donors' samples. Source material: PBMCs. The chain carries TRBV7-9 and TRBJ2-7, with 11 positions matching TRBD2. CDR3 in amino acids: CASSLGLAASYEQYF. In DNA, the CDR3 is TGTGCCAGCAGCCTGGGACTAGCGGCTTCCTACGAGCAGTACTTC.